This section outlines one TCR beta chain sequence together with its context. Trimming shortened V by 1 base and J by 1 base, and 16 bases separated the two germline ends. Germline CDR1 reads LGHDT; CDR2 reads YNNKEL (reference sequence). The CDR3 sequence is 17 residues long. Sequencing was performed with immunoSEQ multiplex PCR; in TCRdb, only in-frame clones are kept and a portion is missing. The repertoire consists of a few hundred thousand clones, with about nine tenths occurring once and the leading ten covering approximately 3.7%. The data stem from a study of blood T cell repertoires in COVID-19.

The V gene is TRBV3-1 (or the pseudogene TRBV3-2), the J gene TRBJ1-1; D gene uncertain. The sequencing input was peripheral blood. The origin of this receptor is a man in his fifties or sixties who had recovered from COVID-19. The CDR3 is CASSQGTRAPKNTEAFF. The CDR3, as DNA: TGTGCCAGCAGCCAAGGGACGCGGGCTCCCAAGAACACTGAAGCTTTCTTT.